This T cell receptor (beta chain) was recorded in a study of shared clonotypes between healthy human individuals. A few counts support this clone. This CDR3 is 14 amino acids long. Germline values: CDR1 KGHSH, CDR2 LQKENI. V lost 4 bases and J 10 bases, leaving 19 bases between the germline ends. Clones were read by immunoSEQ multiplex PCR, and TCRdb kept only the in-frame ones, dropping some. Of some 360,000 clones listed, more than 60% are singletons. This chain links TRBV18 with TRBJ1-1; D ambiguous. The sequenced sample consisted of memory CD4+ T cells sorted from blood. Subset meaning: CD45RA-negative fraction. The receptor's source is a man between 25 and 39 years old in good health. The CDR3 protein is CASSRENLDGSAFF. In DNA, the CDR3 is TGTGCCAGCTCACGAGAAAACCTGGACGGCTCAGCTTTCTTT.